One sample yielded the 5 T cell receptor beta chains listed below, sequenced in a study of tumour-infiltrating T cells in Burkitt lymphoma. Sequenced by immunoSEQ multiplex PCR; TCRdb stores in-frame clones only, minus some. The repertoire holds roughly 5,000 clones, with about 13% as singletons. Sample: tumor tissue. The receptors shown here come from a human donor with Burkitt lymphoma.

The chain is built from TRBV4-2 and TRBJ2-2; no reliable D call. Germline V gene data show CDR1 as LGHNA and CDR2 as YNFKEQ. V was trimmed by 1 base and J by 10 bases, leaving 13 bases between them. This CDR3 spans 14 amino acids. The CDR3 sequence: CASSQVNTVEELFF. The CDR3 DNA is TGTGCCAGCAGCCAAGTTAATACGGTCGAGGAGCTGTTTTTT.

This chain links TRBV2 with TRBJ2-3, with 8 bases lining up with TRBD1. The J segment lost 5 bases and the V segment lost 5 bases, leaving 6 bases of the junction unmatched. The germline gives CDR1 SNHLY, CDR2 FYNNEI. The CDR3 runs to 14 residues. The CDR3 nucleotides are TGTGCCAGCAGTCAAGGACAGGGAGGAGATACGCAGTATTTT. Translated, it gives CASSQGQGGDTQYF.

This chain uses TRBV12-5 with TRBJ1-1; the D is unclear. The CDR3 extends over 14 amino acids. Trimming pared 2 bases from V and 6 bases from J, leaving 13 bases between. In germline, CDR1 is LGHNT, CDR2 FRNRAP. CDR3 nucleotides: TGTGCTAGTGGTTTGCCCGGGGAAAGCCCTGAAGCTTTCTTT. Translation gives CASGLPGESPEAFF.

V gene TRBV28 combines with J gene TRBJ1-5; D remains ambiguous. The CDR3 runs 13 residues. V lost 3 bases and J 4 bases, leaving 7 bases between the germline ends. Looked up from germline, CDR1 is MDHEN and CDR2 is SYDVKM. CDR3 nucleotides: TGTGCCAGCAGTTTCCAGATTAATCAGCCCCAGCATTTT. Encoded protein: CASSFQINQPQHF.

This clone occurred a few times. The V gene is TRBV7-9, the J gene TRBJ1-1; 7 positions agree with TRBD1. CDR3 length: 13 amino acids. The junction had 5 bases not matched to a gene; V was cut back by 3 bases and J by 7 bases. From germline, CDR1 is SEHNR and CDR2 FQNEAQ (reference sequence). CDR3 in DNA: TGTGCCAGCAGCTTGGGTCGACAGGGTGAAGCTTTCTTT. This translates into CASSLGRQGEAFF.